These 13 T cell receptor beta chains came from one sample sequenced in a study of radiotherapy plus CTLA-4 blockade in lung cancer. Produced via immunoSEQ multiplex PCR; TCRdb's table is partial and in-frame only. The table records over 85,000 clones, roughly 80% of them present only once. The sequencing here drew on peripheral blood, taken from a patient treated with radiotherapy plus ipilimumab. The source of these receptors is a human donor with non-small cell lung cancer that progressed on radiotherapy plus ipilimumab.

V is TRBV29-1 and J is TRBJ2-5; D call uncertain. Trimming stripped 1 base from V and 1 base from J, with 7 bases between. Per the germline V gene, CDR1 is SQVTM and CDR2 is ANQGSEA. This CDR3 contains 13 residues. The CDR3 nucleotides are TGCAGCGTTGAAGGGCAGACCCAAGAGACCCAGTACTTC. It is translated as CSVEGQTQETQYF.

The chain combines TRBV7-3 with TRBJ2-3; D is uncertain. V lost 5 bases and J 5 bases, leaving 11 bases between the germline ends. This CDR3 spans 13 amino acids. Germline V gene data show CDR1 as SGHTA and CDR2 as FQGTGA. This CDR3 reads CASSPNGEDTQYF. CDR3 DNA sequence: TGTGCCAGCAGCCCGAATGGGGAAGATACGCAGTATTTT.

This chain uses TRBV9 with TRBJ2-3, with D possibly being TRBD2 (6 bases). V was clipped by 2 bases and J by 0 bases, with 10 bases between them. The CDR3 runs 15 residues. Germline V gives CDR1 SGDLS, CDR2 YYNGEE. The CDR3 nucleotides are TGTGCCAGCAGCGTTCTAGCGTCTAGCACAGATACGCAGTATTTT. Protein sequence: CASSVLASSTDTQYF.

The chain joins TRBV27 to TRBJ2-1, with 7 bases fitting TRBD1. Germline-derived CDR1 and CDR2 are MNHEY and SMNVEV (reference sequence). V was pared by 5 bases and J by 3 bases, with 10 bases of the junction left unmatched. The CDR3 is made up of 16 amino acids. DNA for the CDR3: TGTGCCAGCAGTCCTTTTATCCGGGACAGCTACAATGAGCAGTTCTTC. Amino acid sequence: CASSPFIRDSYNEQFF.

The V gene is TRBV11-3, the J gene TRBJ2-7; no firm D call. The CDR3 contains 15 residues. The V end was cut by 1 base, the J end by 6 bases, with 16 bases between. In germline, CDR1 is SGHNT, CDR2 YENEEA. The CDR3 DNA is TGTGCCAGCAGCTTAGTTATCGGATTCTTGGGCGAGCAGTACGTC. Translating it yields CASSLVIGFLGEQYV.

This clone was seen only a few times. This rearrangement joins TRBV27 to TRBJ2-7, with TRBD2 identical over 8 bases. V dropped 1 base and J dropped 5; count of bases not matched to a gene: 4. This CDR3 comprises 14 residues. Per the germline V gene, CDR1 is MNHEY and CDR2 is SMNVEV (reference sequence). The CDR3: CASSLYGTSNEQYV. As DNA, the CDR3 is TGTGCCAGCAGTTTATATGGGACTAGTAACGAGCAGTACGTC.

The chain recombines TRBV7-9 with TRBJ2-7, with no clear D. Per the germline V gene, CDR1 is SEHNR and CDR2 is FQNEAQ (reference sequence). V was clipped by 4 bases and J by 0 bases, with 7 bases between them. This CDR3 contains 13 residues. The CDR3 loop is CASSSYSSYEQYF. The CDR3 nucleotides are TGTGCCAGCAGCTCATACTCCTCCTACGAGCAGTACTTC.

The rearrangement joins TRBV5-1 to TRBJ2-5, with D possibly TRBD1 on 6 matching bases. Looked up from germline, CDR1 is SGHRS and CDR2 is YFSETQ. The germline V and J ends were trimmed by 6 bases and 5 bases, with 20 bases remaining between them. The CDR3 runs to 15 residues. The CDR3 sequence is CASKPSAGALETQYF. The CDR3 DNA follows: TGCGCCAGCAAACCATCGGCAGGGGCGTTGGAGACCCAGTACTTC.

The rearrangement links TRBV28 to TRBJ2-7; D gene uncertain. Looked up from germline, CDR1 is MDHEN and CDR2 is SYDVKM. V was clipped by 5 bases and J by 3 bases, with 14 bases between them. The CDR3 totals 14 residues. The CDR3 reads CASSPSARVYEQYV. DNA of the CDR3: TGTGCCAGCAGTCCCTCGGCTAGGGTCTACGAGCAGTACGTC.

The J gene is TRBJ2-1, the V gene TRBV11-2; 12 nucleotides agree with TRBD1. The V gene's germline CDR1 is SGHAT and CDR2 FQNNGV. The CDR3 sequence is 15 residues long. V shed 4 bases and J 6 bases; nucleotides not matched to a gene: 4. CDR3 in DNA: TGTGCCAGCAGCTCGGGACAGGGGGCAAGCAATGAGCAGTTCTTC. As protein: CASSSGQGASNEQFF.

V and J are TRBV2 and TRBJ2-7, with D hard to call. This CDR3 region has 13 residues. V lost 2 bases, J lost 4 bases, and 9 bases lay in between. Germline lookup yields CDR1 SNHLY and CDR2 FYNNEI. CDR3 nucleotides: TGTGCCAGCAGTGAAACTAACGGGTACGAGCAGTACGTC. This sequence encodes CASSETNGYEQYV.

The chain recombines TRBV5-1 with TRBJ2-2; 7 nucleotides line up with TRBD2. Germline V gene sequence: CDR1 SGHRS, CDR2 YFSETQ. Losses at the gene ends were 4 bases for V and 8 bases for J; bases not matched to a gene: 8. The CDR3 length is 14 residues. The CDR3 DNA reads TGCGCCAGCAGCCTTACCCCTAGCGGAGGGGAGCTGTTTTTT. It is translated as CASSLTPSGGELFF.

This clone appeared a few times. V and J are TRBV19 and TRBJ2-3; 16 bases agree with TRBD2. The V and J ends lost 5 bases and 2 bases, in that order; junction bases with no gene match: 4. Germline assignment: CDR1 LNHDA and CDR2 SQIVND (reference sequence). This CDR3 has 17 amino acids. CDR3 bases: TGTGCCAGTAGTGGGGGACTAGCGGGAGGGTTCACAGATACGCAGTATTTT. Translating it yields CASSGGLAGGFTDTQYF.